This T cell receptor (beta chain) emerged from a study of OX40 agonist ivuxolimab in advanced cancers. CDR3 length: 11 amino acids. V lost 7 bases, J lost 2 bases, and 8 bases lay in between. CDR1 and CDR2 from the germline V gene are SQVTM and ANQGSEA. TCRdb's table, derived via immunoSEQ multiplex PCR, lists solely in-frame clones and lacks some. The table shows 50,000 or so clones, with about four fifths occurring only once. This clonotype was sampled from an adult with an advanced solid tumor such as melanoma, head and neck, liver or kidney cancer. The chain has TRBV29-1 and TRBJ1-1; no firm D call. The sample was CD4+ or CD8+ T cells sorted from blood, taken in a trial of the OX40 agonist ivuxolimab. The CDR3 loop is CSGLSNTEAFF. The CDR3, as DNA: TGCAGCGGCCTGAGTAACACTGAAGCTTTCTTT. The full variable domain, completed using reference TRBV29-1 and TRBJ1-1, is SAVISQKPSRDICQRGTSLTIQCQVDSQVTMMFWYRQQPGQSLTLIATANQGSEATYESGFVIDKFPISRPNLTFSTLTVSNMSPEDSSIYLCSGLSNTEAFFGQGTRLTVV.